This T cell receptor (beta chain) was identified during a study of cytomegalovirus exposure and HLA in healthy donors. The study's findings and limits: Owing to their indistinguishability, certain V segments, notably TRBV6-2 and TRBV6-3, were excluded. Researchers had no immune exposure information except CMV serostatus available.

CDR3 length: 15 residues. Between the trimmed V and J ends, which lost 4 bases and 4 bases, there was a span of 16 bases. CDR1 SGHVS and CDR2 FNYEAQ come from the germline V gene. With regard to this clone: Antigen specificity is unknown.

The PCR had 60 Vbeta and 13 Jbeta primers. Method: immunoSEQ multiplex PCR; TCRdb's copy keeps in-frame clones and lacks some. The sample has 150,000 to 250,000 clones, 79% seen once. The sequenced material came from PBMCs. The chain carries TRBV7-6 and TRBJ2-5; a weak D match, TRBD1 (5 bases). This TCR was sampled from a girl aged 10 to 17 in good health and CMV-seropositive. Written as DNA, the CDR3 is TGTGCCAGCAGCTCCGCTCCACAGGCTATAGAGACCCAGTACTTC. Its translation is CASSSAPQAIETQYF.